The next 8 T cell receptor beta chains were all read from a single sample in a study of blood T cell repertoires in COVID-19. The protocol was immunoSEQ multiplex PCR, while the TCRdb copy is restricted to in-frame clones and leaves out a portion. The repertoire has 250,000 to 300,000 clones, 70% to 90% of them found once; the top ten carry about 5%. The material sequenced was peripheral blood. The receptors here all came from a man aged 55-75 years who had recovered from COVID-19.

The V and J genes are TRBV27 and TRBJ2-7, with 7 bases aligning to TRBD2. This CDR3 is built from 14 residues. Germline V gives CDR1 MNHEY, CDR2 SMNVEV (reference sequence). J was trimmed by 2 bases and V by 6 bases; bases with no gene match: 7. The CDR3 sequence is CASSFMGGTYEQYF. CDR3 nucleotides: TGTGCCAGCAGCTTTATGGGGGGGACCTACGAGCAGTACTTC.

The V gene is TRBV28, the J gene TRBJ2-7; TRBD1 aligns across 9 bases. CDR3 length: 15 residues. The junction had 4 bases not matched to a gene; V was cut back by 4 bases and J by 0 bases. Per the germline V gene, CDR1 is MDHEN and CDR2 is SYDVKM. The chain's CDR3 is CASSSDRGISYEQYF. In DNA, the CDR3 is TGTGCCAGCAGTTCCGACAGGGGGATCTCCTACGAGCAGTACTTC.

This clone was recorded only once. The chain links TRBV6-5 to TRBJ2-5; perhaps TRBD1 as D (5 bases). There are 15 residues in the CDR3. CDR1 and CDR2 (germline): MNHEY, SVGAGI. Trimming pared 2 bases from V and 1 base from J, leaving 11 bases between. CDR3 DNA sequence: TGTGCCAGCAGTTACCAAGGGGTGGTCCAAGAGACCCAGTACTTC. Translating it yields CASSYQGVVQETQYF.

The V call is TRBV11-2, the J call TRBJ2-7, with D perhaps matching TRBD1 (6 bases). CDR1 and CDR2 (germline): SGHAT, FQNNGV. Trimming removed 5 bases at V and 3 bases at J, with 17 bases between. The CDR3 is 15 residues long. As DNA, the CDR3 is TGTGCCAGCAGCCCGGACCGTGGGGGCGTCTACGAGCAGTACTTC. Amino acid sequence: CASSPDRGGVYEQYF. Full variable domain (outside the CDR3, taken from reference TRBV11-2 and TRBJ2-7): EAGVAQSPRYKIIEKRQSVAFWCNPISGHATLYWYQQILGQGPKLLIQFQNNGVVDDSQLPKDRFSAERLKGVDSTLKIQPAKLEDSAVYLCASSPDRGGVYEQYFGPGTRLTVT.

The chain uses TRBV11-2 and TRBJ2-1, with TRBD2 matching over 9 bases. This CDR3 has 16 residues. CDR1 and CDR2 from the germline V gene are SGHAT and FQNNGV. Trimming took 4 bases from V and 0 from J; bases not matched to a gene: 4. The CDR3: CASSSLAGSSYNEQFF. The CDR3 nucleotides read TGTGCCAGCAGCTCCCTAGCGGGGAGCTCCTACAATGAGCAGTTCTTC. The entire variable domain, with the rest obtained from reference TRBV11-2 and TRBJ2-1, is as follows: EAGVAQSPRYKIIEKRQSVAFWCNPISGHATLYWYQQILGQGPKLLIQFQNNGVVDDSQLPKDRFSAERLKGVDSTLKIQPAKLEDSAVYLCASSSLAGSSYNEQFFGPGTRLTVL.

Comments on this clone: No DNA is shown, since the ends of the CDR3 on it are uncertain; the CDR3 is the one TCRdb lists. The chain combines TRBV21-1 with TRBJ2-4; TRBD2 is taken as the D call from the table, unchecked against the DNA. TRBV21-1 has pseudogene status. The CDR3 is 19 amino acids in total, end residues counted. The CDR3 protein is CASSNLERVGCGNQNIQYF.

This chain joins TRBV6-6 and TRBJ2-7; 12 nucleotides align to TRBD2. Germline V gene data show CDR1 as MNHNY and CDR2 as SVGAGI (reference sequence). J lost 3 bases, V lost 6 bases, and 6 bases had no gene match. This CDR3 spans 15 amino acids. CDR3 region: CASSPGTSGRYEQYF. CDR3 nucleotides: TGTGCCAGCAGCCCCGGGACTAGCGGGCGCTACGAGCAGTACTTC.

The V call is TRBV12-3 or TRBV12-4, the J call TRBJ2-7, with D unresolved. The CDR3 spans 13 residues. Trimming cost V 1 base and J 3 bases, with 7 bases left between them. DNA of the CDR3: TGTGCCAGCAGTTTAGTGTCCGTCTACGAGCAGTACTTC. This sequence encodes CASSLVSVYEQYF.